The 14 T cell receptor beta chains reported below all come from one sample, sequenced in a study of shared T cell receptors in the human thymus listed by TCRdb under 2021. The method was the immunoSEQ multiplex PCR assay. TCRdb's version of the immuneACCESS table is confined to in-frame rearrangements and falls short of the full clone set. An unresolved V gene accounts for under half of the shortfall where checked; the remainder is of unknown origin. This sample is represented by approximately 730,000 clones; 70% to 90% of them were singletons. The ten top clones hold roughly 0.01% of the sample. The data were also submitted as part of a second study, on human thymus T cells.

Sequencing was done on a sample of thymocytes. The source of these receptors is a girl under three years old with a congenital heart defect. Donor details come from another sample of the same person, matched by shared clones.

The rearrangement joins TRBV2 to TRBJ2-5, with D perhaps TRBD1 (5 bases). The V end was cut by 4 bases, the J end by 1 base, with 13 bases between. This CDR3 spans 15 amino acids. CDR1 and CDR2 (germline): SNHLY, FYNNEI. In DNA form, the CDR3 reads TGTGCCAGCAGTGCCCGGTCGACAGTCCAAGAGACCCAGTACTTC. It translates to CASSARSTVQETQYF.

CDR3 in DNA: TGCGCCAGCAGCGGAAGGACGACTAGCTCCCTTGAAGCTTTCTTT. Encoded protein: CASSGRTTSSLEAFF. The V and J genes are TRBV5-1 and TRBJ1-1; D not certain. The V end was cut by 4 bases, the J end by 7 bases, with 20 bases between. This CDR3 spans 15 amino acids. CDR1 and CDR2 from the germline V gene are SGHRS and YFSETQ.

The J gene is TRBJ1-2, the V gene TRBV4-1; 8 bases fit TRBD1. V lost 1 base to trimming and J lost 2 bases; unmatched junction nucleotides: 12. Germline V lookup: CDR1 MGHRA, CDR2 YSYEKL. The CDR3 has 18 residues. CDR3 sequence: CASSQGSAGGLKNYGYTF. CDR3 DNA sequence: TGCGCCAGCAGCCAAGGCTCGGCAGGGGGCTTGAAAAACTATGGCTACACCTTC.

The sample holds one count of this clone. The rearrangement joins TRBV28 to TRBJ1-6; D may be TRBD1 (5 bases). The CDR3 covers 21 residues. Germline assignment: CDR1 MDHEN and CDR2 SYDVKM. V lost 4 bases and J lost 2, with 27 bases in between. CDR3 coding DNA: TGTGCCAGCAGTTCGACCCCCATCGGGGGGTGTTTTGGGACCTATAATTCACCCCTCCACTTT. Protein product: CASSSTPIGGCFGTYNSPLHF.

The chain joins TRBV6-1 to TRBJ1-1, with a tentative D call TRBD1 (6 bases). The germline V gene encodes CDR1 MNHNS and CDR2 SASEGT. V was clipped by 2 bases and J by 2 bases, with 18 bases between them. The CDR3 covers 17 residues. The CDR3 here is CASSEMRGGRDNTEAFF. The CDR3 nucleotides read TGTGCCAGCAGTGAAATGAGGGGGGGCAGGGACAACACTGAAGCTTTCTTT.

The chain combines TRBV2 with TRBJ2-7, with 7 bases matching TRBD2. CDR3 length equals 18 residues. V was clipped by 0 bases and J by 2 bases; unmatched bases: 13. Germline V gene data show CDR1 as SNHLY and CDR2 as FYNNEI. DNA for the CDR3: TGTGCCAGCAGTGAAGCGCTTGTACGGGAGGAATTAGCCTACGAGCAGTACTTC. Protein sequence: CASSEALVREELAYEQYF.

The chain has TRBV4-3 and TRBJ2-3, with 8 bases matching TRBD2. V shed 4 bases, J shed 0 bases, and the junction held 15 bases outside the gene matches. There are 19 residues in the CDR3. Per germline, CDR1 LGHNA and CDR2 YSLEER. The DNA of the CDR3 is TGCGCCAGCAGCCCCGGCGGCCGCGGGGGGTCCGACAGCACAGATACGCAGTATTTT. Residues: CASSPGGRGGSDSTDTQYF.

V and J are TRBV6-1 and TRBJ2-5; possible D gene TRBD2, 5 bases. V lost 6 bases, J lost 5 bases, and 16 bases lay in between. The CDR3 totals 14 residues. Germline-derived CDR1 and CDR2 are MNHNS and SASEGT. The CDR3 reads CASSFKVPGETQYF. In nucleotides, the CDR3 is TGTGCCAGCAGCTTCAAGGTGCCGGGGGAGACCCAGTACTTC.

The chain uses TRBV29-1 and TRBJ2-2; D possibly corresponds to TRBD1 (5 bases). V was shortened by 7 bases and J by 7 bases, with 13 bases between the two germline ends. The CDR3 is made up of 12 amino acids. Per germline, CDR1 SQVTM and CDR2 ANQGSEA. This CDR3 reads CSERIRGGELFF. The DNA of the CDR3 is TGCAGCGAAAGAATTAGGGGCGGGGAGCTGTTTTTT.

The chain recombines TRBV9 with TRBJ1-1; D may be TRBD1 (6 bases). Germline values: CDR1 SGDLS, CDR2 YYNGEE. The germline V and J ends were trimmed by 4 bases and 1 base, with 20 bases remaining between them. The CDR3 runs to 17 residues. The CDR3 spells CASSPLRRGAPNTEAFF. The CDR3 DNA sequence: TGTGCCAGCAGCCCCCTACGTCGGGGGGCACCGAACACTGAAGCTTTCTTT.

The V gene is TRBV6-6, the J gene TRBJ1-5, with 9 bases identical to TRBD1. This CDR3 contains 16 residues. V trimming: 6 bases; J trimming: 4 bases; junction bases outside the gene matches: 10. The V gene's germline CDR1 is MNHNY and CDR2 SVGAGI (reference sequence). CDR3 DNA sequence: TGTGCCAGCAGGCCCCCGGACAGGGGAATTAATCAGCCCCAGCATTTT. As protein: CASRPPDRGINQPQHF.

The chain recombines TRBV6-5 with TRBJ2-7; D gene unclear. V lost 5 bases to trimming and J lost 0 bases, with 11 bases between them. Looked up from germline, CDR1 is MNHEY and CDR2 is SVGAGI. The CDR3 has 14 residues. The CDR3 DNA follows: TGTGCCAGCAGTGGTGAACGAGGCTCCTACGAGCAGTACTTC. The encoded protein is CASSGERGSYEQYF.

The chain has TRBV27 and TRBJ2-2; TRBD1 matches 7 bases. This CDR3 is 17 amino acids long. Per the germline V gene, CDR1 is MNHEY and CDR2 is SMNVEV (reference sequence). Losses at the gene ends were 3 bases for V and 3 bases for J; bases not matched to a gene: 10. This CDR3 is CASSLFSGQNYTGELFF. The CDR3 nucleotides read TGTGCCAGCAGTTTGTTTTCGGGACAGAATTACACCGGGGAGCTGTTTTTT.

The chain combines TRBV5-6 with TRBJ1-5, with no clear D. The CDR3 consists of 13 residues. Trimming left V 7 bases short and J 5 bases short, with 13 bases between. The germline V gene encodes CDR1 SGHDT and CDR2 YYEEEE. CDR3 sequence (DNA): TGTGCCAGCTCCCCTGGGCCCCATCAGCCCCAGCATTTT. Protein: CASSPGPHQPQHF. The full variable domain, with the rest looked up from reference TRBV5-6 and TRBJ1-5, is DAGVTQSPTHLIKTRGQQVTLRCSPKSGHDTVSWYQQALGQGPQFIFQYYEEEERQRGNFPDRFSGHQFPNYSSELNVNALLLGDSALYLCASSPGPHQPQHFGDGTRLSIL.